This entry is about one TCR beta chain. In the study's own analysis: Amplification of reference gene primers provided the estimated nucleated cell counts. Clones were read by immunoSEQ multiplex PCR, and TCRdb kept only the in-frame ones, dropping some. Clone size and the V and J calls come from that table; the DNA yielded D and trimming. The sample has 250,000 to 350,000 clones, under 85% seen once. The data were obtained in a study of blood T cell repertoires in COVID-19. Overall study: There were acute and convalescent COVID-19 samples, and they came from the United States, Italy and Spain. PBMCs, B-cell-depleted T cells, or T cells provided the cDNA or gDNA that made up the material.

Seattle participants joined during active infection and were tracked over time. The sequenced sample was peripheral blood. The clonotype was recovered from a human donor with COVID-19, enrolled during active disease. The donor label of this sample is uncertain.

As DNA, the CDR3 is TGCGCCAGCAGCTTCACTAGCGGGGACTCCTACGAGCAGTACTTC. Its translation is CASSFTSGDSYEQYF. The rearrangement uses TRBV5-1 and TRBJ2-7; 10 bases fit TRBD2. V gave up 2 bases and J gave up 0 bases; unmatched junction bases: 2. Germline V gives CDR1 SGHRS, CDR2 YFSETQ. The CDR3 length is 15 residues.